This T cell receptor (beta chain) was captured in a study of cytotoxic CD8 clonotypes in ibrutinib-treated CLL. Profiling relied on immunoSEQ multiplex PCR, and the TCRdb table lists in-frame clones only, not all of them. The sample comprises about 300,000 clones, about 72% of which are singletons, and roughly 5% rests with the top ten. This CDR3 is built from 15 residues. Germline V gives CDR1 LNHDA, CDR2 SQIVND (reference sequence). After removal of 3 bases from V and 6 bases from J, the junction contained 6 bases not matched to a gene. The source is a human donor with chronic lymphocytic leukemia. Material: PBMCs, obtained at disease progression, from a patient treated with ibrutinib. The chain recombines TRBV19 with TRBJ1-5; 9 bases agree with TRBD1. CDR3 amino acids: CASSIWTGAGQPQHF. CDR3 bases: TGTGCCAGTAGTATTTGGACAGGGGCAGGTCAGCCCCAGCATTTT.